This T cell receptor (beta chain) was identified in a study of control samples from healthy donors and cancer patients. Sequencing was performed with immunoSEQ multiplex PCR; in TCRdb, only in-frame clones are kept and a portion is missing. The table shows about 120,000 clones, with approximately 84% occurring only once. The germline V and J ends were trimmed by 1 base and 4 bases, with 12 bases remaining between them. The CDR3 length is 15 residues. From germline, CDR1 is KGHSH and CDR2 LQKENI. This TCR derives from a man aged 18 to 29 in good health. J is TRBJ2-3 and V is TRBV18; the D gene is possibly TRBD1 (7 bases). Sequenced: blood. The CDR3 spells CASSPQDREADTQYF. The DNA of the CDR3 is TGTGCCAGCTCACCACAAGACAGGGAGGCAGATACGCAGTATTTT.